The present entry profiles one T cell receptor (beta chain) with its context. Its specific antigen is unknown. No base quality information exists; no much larger clone differs at one position. The source of the sample is a study of blood T cell repertoires in COVID-19 (dated by TCRdb to 2019 to 2021). Concerning the study at large: Samples covering the acute and convalescent phases of COVID-19 were provided by collaborators in the United States, Italy and Spain. The prospective study material was composed of cDNA or gDNA derived from T cells, B-cell-depleted T cells, or PBMCs. Subjects who had been exposed to COVID-19, were actively infected with it, or had recovered from it provided the deeply sampled blood TCRbeta repertoires that made up the dataset. The repertoires were released in a freely available public database intended as a resource for research on the immune response to SARS-CoV-2. The samples were drawn from two sources: the first 160 participants of the ongoing ImmuneRACE study, and approximately 1,300 subjects contributed by 6 global collaborators. Nearly every sample came with metadata listing a de-identified subject ID, COVID-19 status, age in years and sex. Where available, HLA class I and class II types were taken from metadata supplied by the sample provider and were not determined by assay-based typing.

TCRbeta CDR3 regions were amplified from genomic DNA using the immunoSEQ Assay, a bias-controlled multiplex PCR. The published analysis was carried out like this. The number of nucleated cells in each sample was estimated from the amplification of reference gene primers within the assay. To quantify the absolute abundance of each unique TCRbeta CDR3 rearrangement, sequence reads were collapsed and filtered. For each sample, productive Simpson clonality was calculated as the square root of Simpson's diversity index over productive rearrangements. This immuneACCESS table, as held by TCRdb, lists in-frame sequences with V and J called but not all clones. Of the missing ones, under half trace to an unresolved V gene in checked studies; the others have no known cause. The DNA was the basis for D and trimming; V, J and clone size are from that table. The sample table holds more than 250,000 clones, of which approximately 90% were seen once. 3.6% of the sample is taken by the ten largest.

Study-level results and caveats: Clinical and demographic metadata were provided uncurated, with the amount varying by source and participant.

Germline trimming amounts to 2 bases on V and 2 bases on J, with 14 as the count of junction bases outside the gene matches. According to the germline V gene, CDR1 reads SGHRS and CDR2 reads YFSETQ. The CDR3 has 18 amino acids, counting the end cysteine and phenylalanine. The kept DNA is CDR3 alone, 54 bases in frame from the first base. Each collaborating institution followed its own protocols to collect whole blood in K2EDTA tubes. For TCRbeta analysis, collaborator samples were shipped as frozen whole blood, as isolated PBMCs, or as DNA extracted from either sample type. The sequenced sample was peripheral blood. Recombination linked TRBV5-1 to TRBJ2-3, and TRBD1 aligns with 7 junction nucleotides. This clonotype was obtained from a man aged 18 to 30 with active or convalescent COVID-19. This receptor has the CDR3 CASSFLEGGWGSTDTQYF. Here is the DNA: TGCGCCAGCAGCTTTCTTGAAGGGGGCTGGGGATCCACAGATACGCAGTATTTT. Reference TRBV5-1 and TRBJ2-3 proteins supply the regions before and after the CDR3; the full variable domain is: KAGVTQTPRYLIKTRGQQVTLSCSPISGHRSVSWYQQTPGQGLQFLFEYFSETQRNKGNFPGRFSGRQFSNSRSEMNVSTLELGDSALYLCASSFLEGGWGSTDTQYFGPGTRLTVL.